A selection of T cell receptor beta chains follows, all from one sample in a study of T cell responses to AZD1222 COVID-19 vaccine. TCRdb's table, derived via immunoSEQ multiplex PCR, lists solely in-frame clones and lacks some. The sample shows 150,000 to 200,000 clones, just over 90% of them seen only once. Source: peripheral blood, taken 28 days after the second dose of the MenACWY control vaccine. Source of these receptors: an adult who received the MenACWY meningococcal vaccine as a control. The CDR3 runs from the conserved cysteine through the conserved F or W. A D gene is named only where the DNA matches it firmly. Clone size appears in some rows only: once, few, many, or a class for an expanded clone.

TRBJ2-1 | NA | NA | TRBV9 | CASSGTPGTPKDNEQFF | TGTGCCAGCAGCGGCACCCCGGGGACACCAAAGGACAATGAGCAGTTCTTC
TRBJ2-2 | NA | NA | TRBV2 | CASLSSRPPDTGELFF | TGTGCCAGCCTCTCGTCGAGGCCACCCGACACCGGGGAGCTGTTTTTT
TRBJ2-1 | NA | NA | TRBV12-3/TRBV12-4 | CAIRGVYNEQFF | TGTGCCATCAGGGGTGTGTACAATGAGCAGTTCTTC
TRBJ2-7 | NA | NA | TRBV18 | CASSADSGLANYEQYF | TGTGCCAGCTCAGCCGACTCAGGGTTAGCTAACTACGAGCAGTACTTC
TRBJ1-1 | NA | NA | TRBV19 | CASSPPGRFEAFF | TGTGCCAGTAGTCCCCCAGGGCGATTTGAAGCTTTCTTT
TRBJ2-7 | TRBD1 | NA | TRBV5-6 | CASSLAMGQNYEQYF | TGTGCCAGCAGCTTGGCCATGGGACAGAACTACGAGCAGTACTTC
TRBJ2-1 | NA | once | TRBV24-1 | CATSDPRHLGNEQFF | TGTGCCACCAGTGACCCTAGACATTTGGGGAATGAGCAGTTCTTC
TRBJ1-3 | NA | NA | TRBV19 | CASSMVRGRNTIYF | TGTGCCAGTAGTATGGTCAGGGGAAGAAACACCATATATTTT
TRBJ2-1 | NA | NA | TRBV7-6 | CASSLEAGAISYNEQFF | TGTGCCAGCAGCTTAGAAGCAGGGGCCATCTCCTACAATGAGCAGTTCTTC
TRBJ1-2 | TRBD1 | NA | TRBV19 | CASTYGGQPVGYTF | TGTGCCAGTACTTACGGGGGACAGCCCGTCGGCTACACCTTC
TRBJ1-1 | NA | NA | TRBV9 | CASSVVPETNTEAFF | TGTGCCAGCAGCGTAGTACCCGAAACGAACACTGAAGCTTTCTTT
TRBJ2-1 | NA | NA | TRBV9 | CASSVGGTVSYNEQFF | TGTGCCAGCAGCGTAGGTGGGACTGTCTCCTACAATGAGCAGTTCTTC
TRBJ2-2 | NA | NA | TRBV13 | CASSRNLEGGELFF | TGTGCCAGCAGCCGAAACTTGGAGGGCGGGGAGCTGTTTTTT
TRBJ1-3 | NA | NA | TRBV19 | CASTLGAQGNTIYF | TGTGCCAGTACCCTGGGGGCGCAAGGAAACACCATATATTTT
TRBJ1-2 | TRBD1 | NA | TRBV5-1 | CASSPGDGDRERGYTF | TGCGCCAGCAGCCCGGGCGATGGGGACAGGGAAAGAGGCTACACCTTC
TRBJ1-2 | NA | NA | TRBV5-4 | CASSLEGGGYTF | TGTGCCAGCAGCTTGGAAGGAGGTGGCTACACCTTC
TRBJ2-2 | NA | NA | TRBV9 | CASCPWGSANTGELFF | TGTGCCAGCTGCCCCTGGGGCAGCGCGAACACCGGGGAGCTGTTTTTT
TRBJ2-7 | TRBD2 | NA | TRBV7-9 | CASSFLTGGRPYEQYF | TGTGCCAGCAGCTTCCTGACGGGAGGAAGGCCTTACGAGCAGTACTTC
TRBJ1-1 | TRBD1 | few | TRBV6-5 | CASIRTGWRYEAFF | TGTGCCAGCATTAGGACAGGGTGGAGGTATGAAGCTTTCTTT
TRBJ1-1 | TRBD1 | NA | TRBV29-1 | CSGHRGNTEAFF | TGCAGCGGTCACAGGGGGAACACTGAAGCTTTCTTT
TRBJ2-2 | NA | once | TRBV29-1 | CSVDPENTGELFF | TGCAGCGTTGACCCGGAGAACACCGGGGAGCTGTTTTTT
TRBJ1-1 | TRBD1 | NA | TRBV7-2 | CASSLRTGSGTEAFF | TGTGCCAGCAGCTTACGGACAGGGAGCGGAACTGAAGCTTTCTTT
TRBJ2-2 | NA | NA | TRBV28 | CASSLWAEVTGELFF | TGTGCCAGCAGTTTATGGGCGGAGGTCACCGGGGAGCTGTTTTTT
TRBJ2-1 | TRBD2 | NA | TRBV7-2 | CASSLVSAGVYNEQFF | TGTGCCAGCAGCTTAGTGTCAGCGGGGGTCTACAATGAGCAGTTCTTC
TRBJ1-3 | NA | NA | TRBV4-1 | CASSYLGRNRNTIYF | TGCGCCAGCAGCTACCTCGGGAGGAATCGAAACACCATATATTTT
TRBJ2-7 | NA | NA | TRBV11-2 | CASSLGQSQYF | TGTGCCAGCAGCTTAGGACAGTCGCAGTACTTC
TRBJ1-2 | NA | NA | TRBV7-3 | CASSLTVTGGDGYTF | TGTGCCAGCAGCTTAACTGTGACAGGAGGTGATGGCTACACCTTC
TRBJ2-7 | TRBD1 | NA | TRBV12-3/TRBV12-4 | CASSEPRGREQYF | TGTGCCAGCAGTGAGCCTAGGGGGCGCGAGCAGTACTTC
TRBJ1-1 | NA | few | TRBV7-8 | CASSTRRNLNTEAFF | TGTGCCAGCAGCACGCGCAGGAACCTGAACACTGAAGCTTTCTTT
TRBJ1-5 | NA | NA | TRBV6-1 | CASSEIALNQPQHF | TGTGCCAGCAGTGAAATCGCTCTGAATCAGCCCCAGCATTTT